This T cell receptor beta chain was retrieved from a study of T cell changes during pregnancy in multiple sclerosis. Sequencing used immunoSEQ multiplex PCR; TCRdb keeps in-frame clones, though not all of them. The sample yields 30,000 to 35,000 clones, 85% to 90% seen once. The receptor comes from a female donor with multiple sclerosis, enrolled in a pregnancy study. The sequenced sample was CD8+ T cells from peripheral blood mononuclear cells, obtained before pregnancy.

CDR3 region: CASSLVDRGQPQHF. For the CDR3, the DNA is TGTGCCAGCAGTTTGGTGGACAGGGGCCAGCCCCAGCATTTT. The chain joins TRBV27 to TRBJ1-5; 9 bases are shared with TRBD1. The CDR3 loop spans 14 amino acids. J was trimmed by 7 bases and V by 3 bases; bases with no gene match: 4. Per the germline V gene, CDR1 is MNHEY and CDR2 is SMNVEV (reference sequence).